Following are 16 T cell receptor beta chains from one sample sequenced in a study of CD4 T cells in relation to SARS-CoV-2 and coronaviruses. Their recognized antigens are unknown. TCRdb keeps only in-frame clones here, not all; method: immunoSEQ multiplex PCR. This table holds about 38,000 clones, around 74% found once. Sequenced: memory CD4+ T cells from PBMCs, cultured in vitro. The receptors shown here come from an adult with COVID-19.

The chain couples TRBV4-1 to TRBJ2-1; TRBD1 is a possible D gene (6 bases). The V gene lost 7 bases and the J gene lost 7 bases, with 17 bases spanning the gap. This CDR3 region has 14 residues. Per germline, CDR1 MGHRA and CDR2 YSYEKL. CDR3 bases: TGCGCCAGCACCACAACAGGGTCGAGAAATGAGCAGTTCTTC. Amino acid sequence: CASTTTGSRNEQFF.

The chain recombines TRBV2 with TRBJ1-3, with D tentatively TRBD1 (5 bases). The CDR3 contains 13 residues. V lost 4 bases to trimming and J lost 2 bases, with 6 bases between them. From germline, CDR1 is SNHLY and CDR2 FYNNEI. The CDR3 DNA reads as TGTGCCAGCAGTGCGGGGCCTGGAAACACCATATATTTT. Encoded protein: CASSAGPGNTIYF.

This chain connects TRBV5-4 to TRBJ1-1; perhaps TRBD1 as D (5 bases). The V end was cut by 4 bases, the J end by 3 bases, with 16 bases between. This CDR3 spans 15 amino acids. Germline V gene data show CDR1 as SGHNT and CDR2 as YYREEE (reference sequence). The CDR3 region is CASSMHIQGDTEAFF. The CDR3 bases are TGTGCCAGCAGCATGCACATCCAGGGTGACACTGAAGCTTTCTTT.

The V gene is TRBV24-1, the J gene TRBJ2-5; TRBD2 matches at 14 bases. The V and J ends lost 4 bases and 5 bases, in that order; junction bases with no gene match: 5. Germline lookup yields CDR1 KGHDR and CDR2 SFDVKD. The CDR3 runs to 16 residues. As DNA, the CDR3 is TGTGCCACCAGTGAGCGGGGACTAGCGGGAGTGGAGACCCAGTACTTC. Residues: CATSERGLAGVETQYF.

The genes are TRBV2 and TRBJ2-3; 9 nucleotides align to TRBD2. The CDR3 has 13 residues. V dropped 4 bases and J dropped 13; count of bases not matched to a gene: 9. Germline loops: CDR1 SNHLY, CDR2 FYNNEI. Here the CDR3 DNA reads TGTGCCAGCAGTGGATATGGCGGGAGGGCCGAGTATTTT. It is translated as CASSGYGGRAEYF.

This clone appeared once. This sequence joins TRBV3-1 (or the pseudogene TRBV3-2) and TRBJ1-2, with D uncertain. The germline V gene has CDR1 LGHDT and CDR2 YNNKEL (reference sequence). V gave up 3 bases and J gave up 14 bases, with 16 bases separating them. The CDR3 is made up of 12 amino acids. The CDR3 bases are TGTGCCAGCAGCCAGCCAGGTTCCGGGTGGACCTTC. It is translated as CASSQPGSGWTF.

This clone appeared a single time. The chain links TRBV14 to TRBJ2-1; 7 bases align to TRBD2. CDR1 is SGHDN, CDR2 FVKESK, per germline. This CDR3 has 15 amino acids. Trimming took 0 bases from V and 4 from J; bases not matched to a gene: 3. The CDR3 coding sequence is TGTGCCAGCAGCCAAGATTCGCGGGGGTACAATGAGCAGTTCTTC. It translates to CASSQDSRGYNEQFF.

The chain has TRBV6-6 and TRBJ1-2, with no clear D. Germline values: CDR1 MNHNY, CDR2 SVGAGI (reference sequence). This CDR3 has 11 residues. The V end lost 4 bases, the J end lost 4 bases, and 4 bases lay between the germline ends. The CDR3 loop reads CASSSSYGYTF. CDR3 nucleotide sequence: TGTGCCAGCAGTTCATCCTATGGCTACACCTTC.

The chain employs TRBV19 and TRBJ1-5, with 7 bases that match TRBD1. The V gene's germline CDR1 is LNHDA and CDR2 SQIVND (reference sequence). The junction had 8 bases not matched to a gene; V was cut back by 6 bases and J by 0 bases. This CDR3 has 16 residues. CDR3 nucleotide sequence: TGTGCCAGTAGACGAAAAACAGGGGATAGCAATCAGCCCCAGCATTTT. Translating it yields CASRRKTGDSNQPQHF.

The table lists this clone with a count of one. The J gene is TRBJ2-1, the V gene TRBV29-1, with D maybe TRBD2 (6 bases). Germline V gives CDR1 SQVTM, CDR2 ANQGSEA. Trimming stripped 4 bases from V and 4 bases from J, with 14 bases between. This CDR3 region has 14 residues. The DNA for the CDR3 is TGCAGCGTTGGTGTAGCGGTTTCTTACAATGAGCAGTTCTTC. Its protein is CSVGVAVSYNEQFF.

The table lists this clone with a few counts. V is TRBV10-3 and J is TRBJ1-5, with D possibly matching TRBD1 (5 bases). Germline V lookup: CDR1 ENHRY, CDR2 SYGVKD. Trimming removed 0 bases from V and 1 base from J, with 13 bases in between. The CDR3 loop spans 17 amino acids. Written as DNA, the CDR3 is TGTGCCATCAGTGAGTCCGTCGGGACCAGGAGCAATCAGCCCCAGCATTTT. Its translation: CAISESVGTRSNQPQHF.

The chain employs TRBV4-2 and TRBJ2-1; D not resolved. CDR3 length equals 10 residues. With 6 bases removed from V and 5 bases from J, the gap between germline ends came to 2 bases. Germline V gives CDR1 LGHNA, CDR2 YNFKEQ. The CDR3 protein is CASSHNEQFF. The CDR3 DNA reads TGTGCCAGCAGTCACAATGAGCAGTTCTTC.

The rearrangement uses TRBV3-1 (or the pseudogene TRBV3-2) and TRBJ2-3; D unresolved. The V gene's germline CDR1 is LGHDT and CDR2 YNNKEL (reference sequence). The CDR3 has 12 residues. Trimming removed 0 bases from V and 4 bases from J, with 2 bases in between. As DNA, the CDR3 is TGTGCCAGCAGCCAAGAACCAGATACGCAGTATTTT. Protein product: CASSQEPDTQYF.

The chain uses TRBV2 and TRBJ2-7; D tentatively fits TRBD1 or TRBD2 (5 bases each). The CDR3 covers 14 residues. V dropped 3 bases and J dropped 5 bases, with 14 bases sitting between them. CDR1 SNHLY and CDR2 FYNNEI come from the germline V gene. The CDR3 nucleotides are TGTGCCAGCAGTGACTGGGGGATGTTTGACGAGCAGTACTTC. It specifies CASSDWGMFDEQYF.

The chain couples TRBV20-1 to TRBJ2-6; the D gene is possibly TRBD1 (5 bases). V lost 3 bases and J 1 base, leaving 7 bases between the germline ends. This CDR3 region has 14 residues. CDR1 is DFQATT, CDR2 SNEGSKA, per germline (reference sequence). The CDR3: CSASKGSGANVLTF. The CDR3 nucleotides read TGCAGTGCTAGTAAGGGGTCTGGGGCCAACGTCCTGACTTTC.

The V and J genes are TRBV6-2 or TRBV6-3 and TRBJ2-2; D remains ambiguous. Trimming took 5 bases from V and 4 from J, leaving 20 bases between them. The CDR3 totals 17 residues. Germline CDR1 reads MNHEY; CDR2 reads SVGEGT. The CDR3 DNA is TGTGCCAGCAGTCCCACTCTAGTTCGGCGGTTCACCGGGGAGCTGTTTTTT. This codes for CASSPTLVRRFTGELFF.